Here is one T cell receptor beta chain with its context. The antigen is undetermined. The sample comes from a study of early T cells in non-severe SARS-CoV-2 infection. Study summary: The sequenced material was bulk RNA from unsorted whole blood, and its chains were unpaired.

CDR3 length: 14 residues. From germline, CDR1 is DFQATT and CDR2 SNEGSKA (reference sequence). V lost 6 bases and J 0 bases, leaving 14 bases between the germline ends. Each single cDNA molecule received a unique molecular identifier. A single record per CDR3 protein comes from TCRdb applying MiXCR to the 5' RACE reads. This sample has approximately 71,000 distinct CDR3 sequences, with roughly 13% found just once. Study conclusions and caveats: Reliance on VDJdb matching favored anti-spike CD8 responses; private and CD4 specificities were missed.

This TCR was recovered from an adult who was a healthcare worker with PCR-confirmed SARS-CoV-2 infection or an uninfected control (not recorded which). J is TRBJ1-2 and V is TRBV20-1; maybe TRBD1 (5 bases). Sequenced: whole blood. The CDR3 sequence is CSATQVVTNYGYTF. CDR3 sequence (DNA): TGCAGTGCCACACAGGTCGTCACTAACTATGGCTACACCTTC.